This TCR beta chain was sequenced for a study of vaccination and CD4 T cells after COVID-19. Overall study context: Recovered patients in the cohort numbered six men and four women, two of them Hispanic. With a range of 35 to 161, the median interval from diagnosis to drawing post-COVID samples was 100 to 110 days. Study results and limitations: Researchers report that a median about 90% of reactive clones in convalescent patients surfaced only post-vaccination.

Germline lookup yields CDR1 DFQATT and CDR2 SNEGSKA (reference sequence). The CDR3 is 13 residues long. Trimming cost V 0 bases and J 8 bases, with 13 bases left between them. This clonotype was counted between two and nine times. Antigen: not known. Cultured CD4+ T cells had their DNA profiled by the Oncomine TCR Beta short-read assay. TCRdb re-called the PCR reads through MiXCR, storing one row per CDR3 protein. The sample lists 20,000 to 25,000 distinct CDR3 sequences; under 80% were seen once. Indicated treatment: roughly 10-day PBMC culture with coronavirus spike peptide pools or control peptides (ViraFEST assay). For ViraFEST, peptide pools expanded antigen-specific T cells, after which the TCRs were sequenced.

The chain carries TRBV20-1 and TRBJ1-1; no reliable D call. Specimen: CD4+ T cells from blood, cultured in vitro, collected before SARS-CoV-2 vaccination. This TCR was sampled from a human donor who received a COVID-19 vaccine. The CDR3 DNA reads as TGCAGTGCTAGAGATCGAGGGCAGTTCGAAGCTTTCTTT. Its translation is CSARDRGQFEAFF.